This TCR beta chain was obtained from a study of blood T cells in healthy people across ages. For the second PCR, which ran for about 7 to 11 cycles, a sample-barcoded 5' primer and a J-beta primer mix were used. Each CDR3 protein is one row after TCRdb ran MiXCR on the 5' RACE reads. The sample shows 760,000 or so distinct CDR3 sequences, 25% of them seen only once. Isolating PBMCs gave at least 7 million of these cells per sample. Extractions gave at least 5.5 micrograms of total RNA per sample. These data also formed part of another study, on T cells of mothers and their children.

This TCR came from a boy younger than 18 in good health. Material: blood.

The CDR3 sequence is CASSWDSPNEKLFF. DNA for the CDR3: TGTGCCAGCAGCTGGGACAGCCCTAATGAAAAACTGTTTTTT. The chain carries TRBV7-9 and TRBJ1-4; TRBD1 matches at 7 bases. Trimming removed 4 bases from V and 3 bases from J; junction bases left unmatched: 2. This CDR3 spans 14 amino acids. From germline, CDR1 is SEHNR and CDR2 FQNEAQ (reference sequence).